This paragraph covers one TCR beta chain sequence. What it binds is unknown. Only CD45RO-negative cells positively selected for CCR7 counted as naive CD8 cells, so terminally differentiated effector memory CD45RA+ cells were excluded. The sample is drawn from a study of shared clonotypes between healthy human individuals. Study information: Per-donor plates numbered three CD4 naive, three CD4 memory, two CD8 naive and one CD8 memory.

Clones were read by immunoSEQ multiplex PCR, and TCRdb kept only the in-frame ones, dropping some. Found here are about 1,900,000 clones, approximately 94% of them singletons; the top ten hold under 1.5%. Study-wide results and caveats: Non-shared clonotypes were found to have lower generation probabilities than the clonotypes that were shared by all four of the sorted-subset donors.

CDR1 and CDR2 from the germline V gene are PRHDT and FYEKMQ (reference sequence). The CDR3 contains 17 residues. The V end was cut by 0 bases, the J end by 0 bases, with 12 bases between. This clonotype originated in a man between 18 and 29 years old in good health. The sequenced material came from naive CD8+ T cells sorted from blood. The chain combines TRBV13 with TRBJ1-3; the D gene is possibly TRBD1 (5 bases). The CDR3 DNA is TGTGCCAGCAGCTTAGGATCCGGGACCCTCTCTGGAAACACCATATATTTT. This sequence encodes CASSLGSGTLSGNTIYF.